The 2 T cell receptor beta chains given below trace back to one sample, sequenced in a study of Ad26.COV2.S vaccination and SARS-CoV-2 variants. Profiling relied on immunoSEQ multiplex PCR, and the TCRdb table lists in-frame clones only, not all of them. This sample yields nearly 400,000 clones, of which about 88% are seen a single time; under 2% belongs to the top ten. As to treatment: around 19 received Ad26.COV2.S at low or high dose, single or two shots; roughly five received placebo; per-sample allocation not given. The investigators took samples on day 63 after the first vaccine or placebo injection. The input for sequencing was peripheral blood, taken in a trial of Ad26.COV2.S vaccine versus placebo. These receptors all stem from a person aged 18-65 years who received the Ad26.COV2.S COVID-19 vaccine or a placebo.

The chain recombines TRBV29-1 with TRBJ1-1; 7 bases line up with TRBD1. CDR1 SQVTM and CDR2 ANQGSEA come from the germline V gene. The CDR3 contains 15 residues. Trimming took 4 bases from V and 4 from J; bases not matched to a gene: 12. This chain's CDR3 is CSVASGQFISTEAFF. CDR3 DNA sequence: TGCAGCGTTGCTTCGGGACAGTTCATCAGCACTGAAGCTTTCTTT.

The chain employs TRBV28 and TRBJ1-5; no clear D. This CDR3 comprises 14 residues. Germline V gene data show CDR1 as MDHEN and CDR2 as SYDVKM. Trimming removed 2 bases from V and 1 base from J, with 6 bases in between. In DNA, the CDR3 is TGTGCCAGCAGTTTACACGGCAGCAATCAGCCCCAGCATTTT. It specifies CASSLHGSNQPQHF.